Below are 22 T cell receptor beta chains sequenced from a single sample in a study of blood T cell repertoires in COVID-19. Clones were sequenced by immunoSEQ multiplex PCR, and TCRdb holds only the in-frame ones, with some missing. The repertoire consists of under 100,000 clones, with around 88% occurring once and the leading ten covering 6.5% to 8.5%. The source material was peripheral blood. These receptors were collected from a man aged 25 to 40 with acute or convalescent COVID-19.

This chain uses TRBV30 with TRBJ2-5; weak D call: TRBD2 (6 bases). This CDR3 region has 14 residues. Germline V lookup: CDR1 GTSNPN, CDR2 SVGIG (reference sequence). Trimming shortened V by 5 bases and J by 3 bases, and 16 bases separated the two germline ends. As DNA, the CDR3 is TGTGCCTGGGGGGGGAGTAGCGGAGAAGAGACCCAGTACTTC. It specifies CAWGGSSGEETQYF.

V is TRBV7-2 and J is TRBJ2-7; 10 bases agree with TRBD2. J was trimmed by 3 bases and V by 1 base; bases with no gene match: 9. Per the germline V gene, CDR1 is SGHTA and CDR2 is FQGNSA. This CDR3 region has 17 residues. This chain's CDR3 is CASSLGVAGGTLYEQYF. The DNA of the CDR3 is TGTGCCAGCAGCTTAGGGGTAGCGGGAGGCACCCTCTACGAGCAGTACTTC.

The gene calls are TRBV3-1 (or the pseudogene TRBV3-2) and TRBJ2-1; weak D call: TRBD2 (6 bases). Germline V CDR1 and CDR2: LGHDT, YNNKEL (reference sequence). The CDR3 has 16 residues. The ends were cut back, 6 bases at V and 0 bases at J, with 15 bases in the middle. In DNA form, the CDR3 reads TGTGCCAGCAGTCGACCGGGAGCCAGCTCCTACAATGAGCAGTTCTTC. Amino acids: CASSRPGASSYNEQFF.

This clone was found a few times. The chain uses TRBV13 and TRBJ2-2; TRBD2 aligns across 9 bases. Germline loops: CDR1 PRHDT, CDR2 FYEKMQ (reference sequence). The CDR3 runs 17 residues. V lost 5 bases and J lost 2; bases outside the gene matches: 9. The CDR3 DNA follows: TGTGCCAGCAGCCCGACCGCTAGCGGGGTTAACACCGGGGAGCTGTTTTTT. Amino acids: CASSPTASGVNTGELFF.

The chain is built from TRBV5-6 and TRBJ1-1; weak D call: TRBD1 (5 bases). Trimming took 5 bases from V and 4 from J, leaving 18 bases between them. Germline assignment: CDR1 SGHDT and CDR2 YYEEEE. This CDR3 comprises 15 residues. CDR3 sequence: CASRGSEGRITEAFF. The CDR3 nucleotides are TGTGCCAGCAGGGGCTCGGAGGGGCGAATCACTGAAGCTTTCTTT.

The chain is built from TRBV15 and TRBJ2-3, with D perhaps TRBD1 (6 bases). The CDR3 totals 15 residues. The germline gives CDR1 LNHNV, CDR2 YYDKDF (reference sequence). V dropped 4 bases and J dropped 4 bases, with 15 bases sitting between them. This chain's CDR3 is CATSTRQESADTQYF. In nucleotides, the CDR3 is TGTGCCACCAGCACAAGACAGGAGTCGGCAGATACGCAGTATTTT.

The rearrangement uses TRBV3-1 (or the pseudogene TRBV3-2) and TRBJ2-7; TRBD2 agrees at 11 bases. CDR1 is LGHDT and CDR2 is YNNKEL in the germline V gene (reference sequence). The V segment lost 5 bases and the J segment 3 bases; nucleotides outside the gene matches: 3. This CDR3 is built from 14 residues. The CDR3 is CASSYGLAGYEQYF. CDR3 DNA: TGTGCCAGCAGCTACGGACTAGCGGGCTACGAGCAGTACTTC.

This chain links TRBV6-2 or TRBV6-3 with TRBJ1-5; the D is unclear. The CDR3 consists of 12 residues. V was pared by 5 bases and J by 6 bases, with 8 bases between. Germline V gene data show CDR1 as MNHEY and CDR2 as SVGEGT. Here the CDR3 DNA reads TGTGCCAGCAGTCTCGGAGGTCAGCCCCAGCATTTT. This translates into CASSLGGQPQHF.

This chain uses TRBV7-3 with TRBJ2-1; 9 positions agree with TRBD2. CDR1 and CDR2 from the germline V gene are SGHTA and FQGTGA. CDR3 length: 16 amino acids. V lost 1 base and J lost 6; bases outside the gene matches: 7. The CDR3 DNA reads TGTGCCAGCAGCTTAAGTCCGGGACTAGCCGGCAATGAGCAGTTCTTC. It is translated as CASSLSPGLAGNEQFF.

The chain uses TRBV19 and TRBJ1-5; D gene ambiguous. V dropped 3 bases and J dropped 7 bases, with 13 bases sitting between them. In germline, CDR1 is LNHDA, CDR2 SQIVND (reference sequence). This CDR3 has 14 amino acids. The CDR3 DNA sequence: TGTGCCAGTAGTATCGGGGAGGAGTGGCAGCCCCAGCATTTT. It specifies CASSIGEEWQPQHF.

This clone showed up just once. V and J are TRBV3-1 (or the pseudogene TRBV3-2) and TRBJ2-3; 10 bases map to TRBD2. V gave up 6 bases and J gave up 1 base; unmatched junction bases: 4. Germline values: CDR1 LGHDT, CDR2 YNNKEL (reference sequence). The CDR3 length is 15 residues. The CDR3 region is CASSLAGAGTDTQYF. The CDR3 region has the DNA TGTGCCAGCAGTCTAGCGGGAGCCGGCACAGATACGCAGTATTTT.

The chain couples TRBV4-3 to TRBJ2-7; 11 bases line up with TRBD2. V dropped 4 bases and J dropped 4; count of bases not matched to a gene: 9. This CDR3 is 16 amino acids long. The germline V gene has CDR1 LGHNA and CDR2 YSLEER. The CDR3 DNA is TGCGCCAGCAGCCGCACCCTAGCGGGAGGTGATTACGAGCAGTACTTC. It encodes CASSRTLAGGDYEQYF.

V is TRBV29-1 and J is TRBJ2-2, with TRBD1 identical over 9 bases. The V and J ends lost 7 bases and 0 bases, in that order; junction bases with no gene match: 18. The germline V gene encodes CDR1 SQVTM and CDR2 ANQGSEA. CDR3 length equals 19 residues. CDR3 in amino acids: CSATGGGQGMTANTGELFF. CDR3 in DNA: TGCAGCGCCACTGGGGGCGGACAGGGGATGACGGCGAACACCGGGGAGCTGTTTTTT.

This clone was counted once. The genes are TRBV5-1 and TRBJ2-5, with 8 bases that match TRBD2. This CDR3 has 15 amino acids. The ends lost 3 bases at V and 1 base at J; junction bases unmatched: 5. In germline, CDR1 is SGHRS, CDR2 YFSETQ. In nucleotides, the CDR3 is TGCGCCAGCAGCTCAGGACGGGGGGGCCAAGAGACCCAGTACTTC. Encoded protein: CASSSGRGGQETQYF.

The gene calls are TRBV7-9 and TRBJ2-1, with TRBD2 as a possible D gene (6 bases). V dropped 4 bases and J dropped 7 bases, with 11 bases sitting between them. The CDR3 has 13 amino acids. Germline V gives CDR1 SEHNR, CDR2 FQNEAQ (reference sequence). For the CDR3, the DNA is TGTGCCAGCAGCTGGGGACTTTCAAATGAGCAGTTCTTC. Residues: CASSWGLSNEQFF.

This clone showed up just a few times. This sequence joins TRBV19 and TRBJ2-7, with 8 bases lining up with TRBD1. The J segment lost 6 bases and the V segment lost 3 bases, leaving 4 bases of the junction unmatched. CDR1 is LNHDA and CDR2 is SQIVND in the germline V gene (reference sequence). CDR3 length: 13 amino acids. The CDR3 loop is CASSMIGTGEQYF. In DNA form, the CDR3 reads TGTGCCAGTAGTATGATCGGGACAGGCGAGCAGTACTTC.

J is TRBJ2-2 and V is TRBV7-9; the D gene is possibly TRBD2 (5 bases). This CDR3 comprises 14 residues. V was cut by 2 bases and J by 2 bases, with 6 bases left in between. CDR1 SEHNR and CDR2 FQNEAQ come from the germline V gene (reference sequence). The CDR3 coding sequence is TGTGCCAGCAGCTTATCGGGAAACACCGGGGAGCTGTTTTTT. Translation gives CASSLSGNTGELFF.

DNA of the CDR3: TGTGCCAGCTCACCGCAGGGCACCGGGGAGCTGTTTTTT. Its translation is CASSPQGTGELFF. This chain joins TRBV18 and TRBJ2-2, with D possibly being TRBD1 (5 bases). CDR3 size: 13 residues. Trimming took off 3 bases at V and 4 bases at J, with 6 bases between the two ends. Germline V CDR1 and CDR2: KGHSH, LQKENI.

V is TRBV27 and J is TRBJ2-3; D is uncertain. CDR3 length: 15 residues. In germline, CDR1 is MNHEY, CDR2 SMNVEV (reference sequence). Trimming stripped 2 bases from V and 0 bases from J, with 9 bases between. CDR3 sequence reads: CASSLVSSSTDTQYF. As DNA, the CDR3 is TGTGCCAGCAGTTTAGTGTCGTCTAGCACAGATACGCAGTATTTT.

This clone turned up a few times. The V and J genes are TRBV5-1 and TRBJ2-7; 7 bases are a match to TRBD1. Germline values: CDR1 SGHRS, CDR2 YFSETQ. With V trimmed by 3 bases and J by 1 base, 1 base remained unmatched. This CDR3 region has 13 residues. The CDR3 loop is CASSWTGSYEQYF. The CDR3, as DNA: TGCGCCAGCAGCTGGACAGGATCCTACGAGCAGTACTTC.

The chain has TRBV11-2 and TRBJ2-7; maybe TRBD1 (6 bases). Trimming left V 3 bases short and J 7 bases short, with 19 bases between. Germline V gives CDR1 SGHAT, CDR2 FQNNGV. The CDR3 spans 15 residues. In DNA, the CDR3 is TGTGCCAGCAGCTTTCGGCCGACAGGAACCCCTGAGCAGTACTTC. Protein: CASSFRPTGTPEQYF.

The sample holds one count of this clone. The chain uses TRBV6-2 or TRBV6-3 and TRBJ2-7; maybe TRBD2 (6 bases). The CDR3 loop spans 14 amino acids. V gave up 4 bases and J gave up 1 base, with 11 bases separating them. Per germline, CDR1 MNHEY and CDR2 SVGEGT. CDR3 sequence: CASSLGGESYEQYF. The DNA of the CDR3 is TGTGCCAGCAGTTTGGGGGGAGAATCCTACGAGCAGTACTTC.